The present T cell receptor beta chain was sequenced within a study of spatial heterogeneity in lung cancer. Study information: Raw sequencing reads included, on average, more than nine appearances of each unique TCR and UMI combination. Study-wide results and caveats: TCRs found ubiquitously expanded in tumor appeared in blood more at resection than at follow-up.

Individual TCR cDNA molecules each bore their own unique molecular identifier. TCRdb processed the 5' RACE reads anew with MiXCR; each CDR3 protein has one entry. In the table there are 50,000 to 65,000 distinct CDR3 sequences, approximately 8% of which are singletons. Described time point: sample taken at primary tumor resection. TCRs were sequenced from unsorted whole RNA of tumor, nontumor lung or PBMC. Just over 70 TRACERx patients with early, untreated non-small cell lung cancer donated samples. With respect to this clonotype: Its antigen remains unidentified.

V dropped 1 base and J dropped 4 bases, with 11 bases sitting between them. The CDR3 runs 16 residues. Per the germline V gene, CDR1 is LGHDT and CDR2 is YNNKEL (reference sequence). This TCR derives from a female donor with early-stage non-small cell lung cancer. The gene calls are TRBV3-1 and TRBJ1-6; a possible D gene is TRBD1 (5 bases). The material sequenced was PBMCs, taken at surgery. CDR3 coding DNA: TGTGCCAGCAGCCAAGGAGGGGATGGGTATAATTCACCCCTCCACTTT. Translating it yields CASSQGGDGYNSPLHF.